This T cell receptor beta chain is drawn from a study of T-cell memory formation after mild COVID-19. For the study at large: TCR clusters largely stayed donor specific. Study conclusions and caveats: Within pre-infection memory, some responding clones were found, suggesting cross-reactive memory joined. Day 15 to 85 contracting clones showed balanced CD4/CD8; later expanders leaned CD4+.

Barcoded TCR alpha and TCR beta cDNA libraries with UMIs came from 5'RACE using constant-segment primers. TCRdb itself ran the 5' RACE reads through MiXCR, one entry per CDR3 protein. Seen here are about 470,000 distinct CDR3 sequences, around a quarter observed once, and the top ten hold approximately 13%. There are a few counts of this clonotype. Its matching antigen is unknown. This CDR3 contains 12 residues. Trimming removed 8 bases at V and 4 bases at J, with 11 bases between. V is TRBV12-3 or TRBV12-4 and J is TRBJ1-1; D remains unclear. The source material was PBMCs or a T cell subset sorted from them (not recorded which). This TCR came from an adult woman who had mild COVID-19 (a few samples of this study predate the infection). Cell type and time point are not known. CDR3 DNA sequence: TGTGCCAGCGGCCGGGCGGGCACTGAAGCTTTCTTT. Its translation: CASGRAGTEAFF.